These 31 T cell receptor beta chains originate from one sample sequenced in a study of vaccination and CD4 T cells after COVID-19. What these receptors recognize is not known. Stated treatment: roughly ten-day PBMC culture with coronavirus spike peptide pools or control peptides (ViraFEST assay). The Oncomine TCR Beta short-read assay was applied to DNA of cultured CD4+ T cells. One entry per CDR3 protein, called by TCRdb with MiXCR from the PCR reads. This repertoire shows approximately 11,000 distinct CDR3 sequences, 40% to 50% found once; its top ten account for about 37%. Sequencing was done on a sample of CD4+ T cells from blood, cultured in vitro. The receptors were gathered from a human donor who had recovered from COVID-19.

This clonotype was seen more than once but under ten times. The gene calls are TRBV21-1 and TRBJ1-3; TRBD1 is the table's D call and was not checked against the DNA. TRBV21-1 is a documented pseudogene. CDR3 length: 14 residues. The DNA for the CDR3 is TGTGCCAGCAGCAAAAGGCGCCCTAGAGACACCATATATTTT. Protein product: CASSKRRPRDTIYF.

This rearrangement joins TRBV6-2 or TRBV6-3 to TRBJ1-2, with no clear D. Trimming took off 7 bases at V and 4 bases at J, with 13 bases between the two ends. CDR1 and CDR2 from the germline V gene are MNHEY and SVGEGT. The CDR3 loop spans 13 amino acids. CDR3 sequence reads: CASTDGESYGYTF. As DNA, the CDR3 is TGTGCCAGCACCGACGGAGAGAGCTATGGCTACACCTTC.

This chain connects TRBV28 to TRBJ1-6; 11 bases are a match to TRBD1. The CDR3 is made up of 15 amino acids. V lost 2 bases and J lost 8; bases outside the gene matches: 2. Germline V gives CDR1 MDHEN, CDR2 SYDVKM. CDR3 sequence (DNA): TGTGCCAGCAGTTTAGGACAGGGGGCTTATTCACCCCTCCACTTT. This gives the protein CASSLGQGAYSPLHF. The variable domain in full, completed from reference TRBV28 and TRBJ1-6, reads DVKVTQSSRYLVKRTGEKVFLECVQDMDHENMFWYRQDPGLGLRLIYFSYDVKMKEKGDIPEGYSVSREKKERFSLILESASTNQTSMYLCASSLGQGAYSPLHFGNGTRLTVT.

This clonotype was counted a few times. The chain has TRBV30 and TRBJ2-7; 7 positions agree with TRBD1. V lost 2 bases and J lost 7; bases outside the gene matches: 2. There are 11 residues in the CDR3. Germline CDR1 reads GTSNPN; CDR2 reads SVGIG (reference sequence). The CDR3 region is CAWSRGQEQYF. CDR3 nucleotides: TGTGCCTGGAGTAGGGGGCAAGAGCAGTACTTC.

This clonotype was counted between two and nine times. The CDR3 spells CASSMGQITEAFF. CDR3 sequence (DNA): TGTGCCAGTAGTATGGGGCAAATCACTGAAGCTTTCTTT. The chain uses TRBV19 and TRBJ1-1; possibly TRBD1 for D (5 bases). Trimming removed 3 bases at V and 4 bases at J, with 9 bases between. CDR3 length equals 13 residues. Germline-derived CDR1 and CDR2 are LNHDA and SQIVND (reference sequence).

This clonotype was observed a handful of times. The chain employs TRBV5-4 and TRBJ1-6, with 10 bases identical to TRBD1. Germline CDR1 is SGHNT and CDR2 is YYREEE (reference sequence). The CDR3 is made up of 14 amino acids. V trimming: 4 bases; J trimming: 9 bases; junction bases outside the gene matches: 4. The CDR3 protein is CASSRTGGSSPLHF. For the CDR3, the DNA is TGTGCCAGCAGCAGGACAGGGGGAAGTTCACCCCTCCACTTT.

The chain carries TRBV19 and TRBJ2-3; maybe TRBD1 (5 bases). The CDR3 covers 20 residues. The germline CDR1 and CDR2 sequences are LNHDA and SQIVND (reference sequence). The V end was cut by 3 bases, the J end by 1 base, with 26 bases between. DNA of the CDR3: TGTGCCAGTAGTATGATAGGCGGCCAGGGCCCGGGCCATGGCACAGATACGCAGTATTTT. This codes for CASSMIGGQGPGHGTDTQYF. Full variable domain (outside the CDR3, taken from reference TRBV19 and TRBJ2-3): DGGITQSPKYLFRKEGQNVTLSCEQNLNHDAMYWYRQDPGQGLRLIYYSQIVNDFQKGDIAEGYSVSREKKESFPLTVTSAQKNPTAFYLCASSMIGGQGPGHGTDTQYFGPGTRLTVL.

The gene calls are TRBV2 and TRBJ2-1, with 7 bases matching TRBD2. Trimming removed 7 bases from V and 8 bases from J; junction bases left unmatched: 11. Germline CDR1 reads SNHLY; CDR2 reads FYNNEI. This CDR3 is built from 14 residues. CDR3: CASIIRLAQYEQFF. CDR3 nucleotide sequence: TGTGCCAGCATTATCCGACTAGCCCAGTATGAGCAGTTCTTC.

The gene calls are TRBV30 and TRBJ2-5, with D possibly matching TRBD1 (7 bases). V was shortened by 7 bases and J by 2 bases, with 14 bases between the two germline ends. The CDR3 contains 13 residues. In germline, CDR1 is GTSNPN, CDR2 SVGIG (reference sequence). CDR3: CAFRRGPQETQYF. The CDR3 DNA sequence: TGTGCCTTCCGGAGGGGGCCACAAGAGACCCAGTACTTC.

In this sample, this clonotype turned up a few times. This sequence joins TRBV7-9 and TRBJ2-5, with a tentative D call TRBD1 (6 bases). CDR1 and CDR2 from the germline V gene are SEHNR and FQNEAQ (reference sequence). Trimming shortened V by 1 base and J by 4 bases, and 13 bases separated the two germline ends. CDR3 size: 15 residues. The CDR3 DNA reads TGTGCCAGCAGCTTAGATTCTGGGGGCGTAGAGACCCAGTACTTC. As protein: CASSLDSGGVETQYF.

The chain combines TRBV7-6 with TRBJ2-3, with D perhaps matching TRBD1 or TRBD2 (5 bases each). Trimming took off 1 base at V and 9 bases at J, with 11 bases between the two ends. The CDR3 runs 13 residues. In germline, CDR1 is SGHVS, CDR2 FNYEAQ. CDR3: CASSLEVGTTQYF. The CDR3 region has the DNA TGTGCCAGCAGCTTAGAAGTGGGGACGACGCAGTATTTT. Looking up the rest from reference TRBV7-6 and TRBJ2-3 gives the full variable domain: GAGVSQSPRYKVTKRGQDVALRCDPISGHVSLYWYRQALGQGPEFLTYFNYEAQQDKSGLPNDRFSAERPEGSISTLTIQRTEQRDSAMYRCASSLEVGTTQYFGPGTRLTVL.

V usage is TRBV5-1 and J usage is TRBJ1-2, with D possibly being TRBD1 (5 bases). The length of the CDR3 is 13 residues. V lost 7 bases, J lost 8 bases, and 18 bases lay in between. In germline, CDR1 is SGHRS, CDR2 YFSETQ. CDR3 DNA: TGCGCCAGCTCCCTAGGAGGGGACGCGGGCTACACCTTC. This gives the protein CASSLGGDAGYTF.

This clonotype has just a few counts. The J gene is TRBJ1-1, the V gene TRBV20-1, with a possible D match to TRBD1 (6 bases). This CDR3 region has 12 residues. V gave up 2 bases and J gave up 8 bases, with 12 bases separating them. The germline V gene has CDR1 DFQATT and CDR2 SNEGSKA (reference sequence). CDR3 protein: CSARQQGAEAFF. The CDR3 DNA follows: TGCAGTGCTAGACAACAGGGTGCCGAAGCTTTCTTT.

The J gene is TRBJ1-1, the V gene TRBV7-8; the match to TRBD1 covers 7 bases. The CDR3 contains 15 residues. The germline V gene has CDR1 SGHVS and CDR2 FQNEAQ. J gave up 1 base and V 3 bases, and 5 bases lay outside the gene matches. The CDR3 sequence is CASSFVTGANTEAFF. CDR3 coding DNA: TGTGCCAGCAGCTTTGTTACAGGGGCGAACACTGAAGCTTTCTTT. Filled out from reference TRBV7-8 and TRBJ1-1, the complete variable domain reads GAGVSQSPRYKVAKRGQDVALRCDPISGHVSLFWYQQALGQGPEFLTYFQNEAQLDKSGLPSDRFFAERPEGSVSTLKIQRTQQEDSAVYLCASSFVTGANTEAFFGQGTRLTVV.

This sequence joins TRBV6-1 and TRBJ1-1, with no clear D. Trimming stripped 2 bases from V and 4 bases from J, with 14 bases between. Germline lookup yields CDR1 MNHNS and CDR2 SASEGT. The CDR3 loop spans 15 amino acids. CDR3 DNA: TGTGCCAGCAGTGAACAGGCAGCCGTTGGCACTGAAGCTTTCTTT. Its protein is CASSEQAAVGTEAFF.

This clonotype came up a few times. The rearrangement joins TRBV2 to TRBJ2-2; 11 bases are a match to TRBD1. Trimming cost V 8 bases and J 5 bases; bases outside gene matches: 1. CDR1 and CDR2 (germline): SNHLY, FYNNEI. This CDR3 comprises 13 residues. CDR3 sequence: CASRDRGTGELFF. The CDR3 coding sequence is TGTGCCAGCCGGGACAGGGGGACCGGGGAGCTGTTTTTT.

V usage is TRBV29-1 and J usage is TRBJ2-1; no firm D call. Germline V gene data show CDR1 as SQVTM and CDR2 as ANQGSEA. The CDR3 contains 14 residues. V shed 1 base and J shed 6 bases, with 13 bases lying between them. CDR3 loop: CSVEGGNRVNEQFF. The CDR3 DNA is TGCAGCGTTGAAGGAGGAAATAGGGTCAATGAGCAGTTCTTC.

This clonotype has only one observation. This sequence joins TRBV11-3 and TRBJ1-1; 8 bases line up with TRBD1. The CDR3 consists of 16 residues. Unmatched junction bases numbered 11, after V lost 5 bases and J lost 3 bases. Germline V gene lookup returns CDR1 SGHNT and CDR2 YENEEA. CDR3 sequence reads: CASSHRGFQGDTEAFF. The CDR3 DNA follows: TGTGCCAGCAGCCACAGGGGGTTCCAGGGGGACACTGAAGCTTTCTTT.

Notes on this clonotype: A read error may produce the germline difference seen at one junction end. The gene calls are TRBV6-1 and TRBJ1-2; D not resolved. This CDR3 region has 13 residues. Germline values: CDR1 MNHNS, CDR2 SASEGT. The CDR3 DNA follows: TGTGCCAGTATCCGGGATCCTGATGTTTGGCCTATCTTC. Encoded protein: CASIRDPDVWPIF.

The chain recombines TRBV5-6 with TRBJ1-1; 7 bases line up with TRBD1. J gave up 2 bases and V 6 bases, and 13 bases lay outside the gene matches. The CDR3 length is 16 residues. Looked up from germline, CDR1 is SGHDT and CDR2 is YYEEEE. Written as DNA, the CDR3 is TGTGCCAGCATCCACGTATACAGGGGTGGTAACACTGAAGCTTTCTTT. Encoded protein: CASIHVYRGGNTEAFF.

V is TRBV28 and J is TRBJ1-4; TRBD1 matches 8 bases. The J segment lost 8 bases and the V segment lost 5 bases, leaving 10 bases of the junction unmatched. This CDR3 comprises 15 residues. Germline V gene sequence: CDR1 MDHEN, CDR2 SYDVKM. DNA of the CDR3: TGTGCCAGCAGTACCGGACAGGGCATCCGGGAAAAACTGTTTTTT. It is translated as CASSTGQGIREKLFF.

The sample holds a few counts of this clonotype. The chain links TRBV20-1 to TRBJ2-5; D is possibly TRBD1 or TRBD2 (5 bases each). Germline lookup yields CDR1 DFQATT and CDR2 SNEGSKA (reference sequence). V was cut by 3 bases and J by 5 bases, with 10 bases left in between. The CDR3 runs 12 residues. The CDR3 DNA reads TGCAGTGCTAGCAGGGACCCGGAGACCCAGTACTTC. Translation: CSASRDPETQYF.

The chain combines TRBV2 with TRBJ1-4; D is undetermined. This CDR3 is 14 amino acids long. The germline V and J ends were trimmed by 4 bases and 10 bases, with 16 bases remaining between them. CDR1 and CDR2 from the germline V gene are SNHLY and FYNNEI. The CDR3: CASSGSGAGGKLFF. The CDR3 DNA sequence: TGTGCCAGCAGTGGCTCGGGCGCCGGTGGAAAACTGTTTTTT.

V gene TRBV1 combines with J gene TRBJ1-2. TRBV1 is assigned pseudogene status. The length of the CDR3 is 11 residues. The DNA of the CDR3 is TGCACCAGCAGACGGTGGGTCTCCTACACCTTC. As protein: CTSRRWVSYTF.

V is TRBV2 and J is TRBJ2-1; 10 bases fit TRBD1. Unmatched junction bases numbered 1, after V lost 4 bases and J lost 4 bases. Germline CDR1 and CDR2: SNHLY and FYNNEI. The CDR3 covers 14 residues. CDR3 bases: TGTGCCAGCAGTGGACAGGGGGCATACAATGAGCAGTTCTTC. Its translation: CASSGQGAYNEQFF.

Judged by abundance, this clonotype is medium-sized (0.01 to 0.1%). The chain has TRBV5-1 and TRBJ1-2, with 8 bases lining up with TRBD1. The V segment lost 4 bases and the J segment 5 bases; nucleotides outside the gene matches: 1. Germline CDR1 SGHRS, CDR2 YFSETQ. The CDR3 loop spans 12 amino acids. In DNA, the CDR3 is TGCGCCAGCAGCGGACAGGGATATGGCTACACCTTC. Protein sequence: CASSGQGYGYTF.

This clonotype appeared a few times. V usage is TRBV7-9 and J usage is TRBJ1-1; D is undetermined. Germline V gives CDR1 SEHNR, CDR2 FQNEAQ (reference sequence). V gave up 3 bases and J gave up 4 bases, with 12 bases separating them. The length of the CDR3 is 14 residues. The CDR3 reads CASSLSGLGTEAFF. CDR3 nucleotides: TGTGCCAGCAGCTTGAGTGGGTTGGGCACTGAAGCTTTCTTT.

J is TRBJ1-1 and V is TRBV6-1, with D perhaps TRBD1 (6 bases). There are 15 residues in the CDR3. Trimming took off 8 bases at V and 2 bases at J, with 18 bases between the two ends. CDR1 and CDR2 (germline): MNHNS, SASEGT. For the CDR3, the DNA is TGTGCCAGCCAATCAGGGGAGTCGCGAAACACTGAAGCTTTCTTT. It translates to CASQSGESRNTEAFF.

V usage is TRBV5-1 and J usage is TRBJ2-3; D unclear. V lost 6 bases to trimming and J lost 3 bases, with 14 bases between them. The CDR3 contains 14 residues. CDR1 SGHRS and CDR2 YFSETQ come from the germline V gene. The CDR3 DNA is TGCGCCAGCACGGTTGGGGATAAGACAGATACGCAGTATTTT. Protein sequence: CASTVGDKTDTQYF.

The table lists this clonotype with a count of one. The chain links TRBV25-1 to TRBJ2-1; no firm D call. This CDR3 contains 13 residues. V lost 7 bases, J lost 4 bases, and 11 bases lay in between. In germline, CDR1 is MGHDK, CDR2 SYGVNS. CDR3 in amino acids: CASMGLGYNEQFF. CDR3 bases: TGTGCCAGCATGGGGTTGGGGTACAATGAGCAGTTCTTC.

CDR3 sequence: CASSYDLTTGYEQYF. The CDR3 DNA follows: TGTGCCAGCAGTTACGATCTAACGACAGGGTACGAGCAGTACTTC. The genes are TRBV6-5 and TRBJ2-7; 7 positions agree with TRBD1. The V segment lost 2 bases and the J segment 4 bases; nucleotides outside the gene matches: 8. The CDR3 runs to 15 residues. Germline V lookup: CDR1 MNHEY, CDR2 SVGAGI.